This TCR beta chain was profiled in a study of cytotoxic CD8 clonotypes in ibrutinib-treated CLL. Produced via immunoSEQ multiplex PCR; TCRdb's table is partial and in-frame only. Of about 250,000 clones listed, around three quarters are singletons. J lost 13 bases, V lost 7 bases, and 10 bases had no gene match. The length of the CDR3 is 12 residues. Germline V lookup: CDR1 MNHEY, CDR2 SVGAGI. Sequenced material: PBMCs, taken after 24 months of ibrutinib treatment. This chain joins TRBV6-5 and TRBJ2-1, with 7 bases that match TRBD2. The receptor comes from a human donor with chronic lymphocytic leukemia. DNA for the CDR3: TGTGCCAGCACTTCGACTAGCTGGCTCCAGTTCTTC. This codes for CASTSTSWLQFF.